Listed here are 13 T cell receptor beta chains from one sample, sequenced in a study of cytomegalovirus exposure and HLA in healthy donors. Both 60 Vbeta primers and 13 Jbeta primers went into the PCR. Sequencing used immunoSEQ multiplex PCR; TCRdb keeps in-frame clones, though not all of them. The data show roughly 160,000 clones, with roughly 79% seen just once and around 3.2% held by the top ten. The sample was PBMCs. Source of these receptors: a woman aged 45 to 65 in good health and CMV-seropositive.

The gene calls are TRBV7-2 and TRBJ2-5; TRBD2 aligns across 9 bases. Trimming took 5 bases from V and 4 from J; bases not matched to a gene: 11. This CDR3 is built from 16 residues. CDR1 is SGHTA, CDR2 FQGNSA, per germline. The CDR3 spells CASSPPRGGGGETQYF. The DNA of the CDR3 is TGTGCCAGCAGCCCACCGAGAGGCGGGGGGGGAGAGACCCAGTACTTC.

This clone occurred a few times. The rearrangement uses TRBV7-3 and TRBJ2-1; 12 bases align to TRBD2. V lost 5 bases to trimming and J lost 3 bases; unmatched junction nucleotides: 5. CDR3 size: 16 residues. CDR1 SGHTA and CDR2 FQGTGA come from the germline V gene. The CDR3 bases are TGTGCCAGCAGCGCTAGCGGGAGGGCCATCTACAATGAGCAGTTCTTC. This encodes CASSASGRAIYNEQFF.

V is TRBV19 and J is TRBJ2-7, with D perhaps TRBD2 (7 bases). The CDR3 covers 15 residues. The V gene's germline CDR1 is LNHDA and CDR2 SQIVND (reference sequence). V lost 3 bases, J lost 2 bases, and 14 bases lay in between. The CDR3 sequence: CASSMSAGAPYEQYF. The CDR3 bases are TGTGCCAGTAGTATGTCGGCGGGGGCACCCTACGAGCAGTACTTC.

V is TRBV5-4 and J is TRBJ1-5; D is perhaps TRBD1 (6 bases). Trimming cost V 4 bases and J 2 bases, with 13 bases left between them. CDR1 and CDR2 from the germline V gene are SGHNT and YYREEE (reference sequence). There are 15 residues in the CDR3. CDR3 amino acids: CASSIQGLGNQPQHF. In DNA form, the CDR3 reads TGTGCCAGCAGCATACAGGGCCTAGGCAATCAGCCCCAGCATTTT.

The chain is built from TRBV9 and TRBJ1-4; D unresolved. This CDR3 contains 16 residues. The V and J ends lost 4 bases and 0 bases respectively, with 13 bases between them. CDR1 is SGDLS and CDR2 is YYNGEE in the germline V gene. The CDR3 spells CASSRGEGSTNEKLFF. As DNA, the CDR3 is TGTGCCAGCAGCCGCGGGGAGGGTTCAACTAATGAAAAACTGTTTTTT. The variable domain in full, with the rest retrieved from reference TRBV9 and TRBJ1-4, is DSGVTQTPKHLITATGQRVTLRCSPRSGDLSVYWYQQSLDQGLQFLIQYYNGEERAKGNILERFSAQQFPDLHSELNLSSLELGDSALYFCASSRGEGSTNEKLFFGSGTQLSVL.

The CDR3 DNA reads as TGTGCCAGCCGCCCTAGCGGAGTCTCCTACGAGCAGTACTTC. This gives the protein CASRPSGVSYEQYF. The chain has TRBV7-2 and TRBJ2-7, with TRBD2 matching 7 bases. Germline lookup yields CDR1 SGHTA and CDR2 FQGNSA. J lost 0 bases, V lost 8 bases, and 7 bases had no gene match. The CDR3 contains 14 residues.

J is TRBJ2-5 and V is TRBV5-1, with 8 bases matching TRBD2. The CDR3 contains 16 residues. The germline V gene encodes CDR1 SGHRS and CDR2 YFSETQ. V was pared by 0 bases and J by 2 bases, with 6 bases of the junction left unmatched. Here the CDR3 DNA reads TGCGCCAGCAGCTTGGTGGGTACGGGGGGGCAAGAGACCCAGTACTTC. Protein sequence: CASSLVGTGGQETQYF. Supplemented by reference TRBV5-1 and TRBJ2-5, the full variable domain reads KAGVTQTPRYLIKTRGQQVTLSCSPISGHRSVSWYQQTPGQGLQFLFEYFSETQRNKGNFPGRFSGRQFSNSRSEMNVSTLELGDSALYLCASSLVGTGGQETQYFGPGTRLLVL.

The gene calls are TRBV2 and TRBJ2-6, with TRBD2 matching 7 bases. The CDR3 is 16 residues long. Germline V lookup: CDR1 SNHLY, CDR2 FYNNEI. The trim removed 3 bases at V and 0 bases at J, leaving 2 bases unmatched. CDR3 amino acids: CASSDGGSSGANVLTF. The CDR3, as DNA: TGTGCCAGCAGTGACGGGGGGAGCTCTGGGGCCAACGTCCTGACTTTC.

The genes are TRBV2 and TRBJ2-2; 10 bases map to TRBD1. Germline V gene data show CDR1 as SNHLY and CDR2 as FYNNEI. The CDR3 totals 14 residues. V was clipped by 4 bases and J by 5 bases; unmatched bases: 1. CDR3 sequence reads: CASSGQGATGELFF. In DNA form, the CDR3 reads TGTGCCAGCAGTGGACAGGGGGCAACCGGGGAGCTGTTTTTT.

The chain links TRBV11-3 to TRBJ1-2; no clear D. This CDR3 comprises 13 residues. The germline V gene has CDR1 SGHNT and CDR2 YENEEA. Trimming removed 4 bases at V and 4 bases at J, with 10 bases between. The CDR3 nucleotides are TGTGCCAGCAGCTCTCCCAGATTCTATGGCTACACCTTC. Encoded protein: CASSSPRFYGYTF.

The V and J genes are TRBV19 and TRBJ2-7; 7 nucleotides line up with TRBD2. The CDR3 consists of 13 residues. J gave up 7 bases and V 3 bases, and 6 bases lay outside the gene matches. Germline CDR1 LNHDA, CDR2 SQIVND (reference sequence). For the CDR3, the DNA is TGTGCCAGTAGTATGGAAGTCGGGAGGGAGCAGTACTTC. Residues: CASSMEVGREQYF. Based on the CDR3 plus reference TRBV19 and TRBJ2-7, the full variable domain is DGGITQSPKYLFRKEGQNVTLSCEQNLNHDAMYWYRQDPGQGLRLIYYSQIVNDFQKGDIAEGYSVSREKKESFPLTVTSAQKNPTAFYLCASSMEVGREQYFGPGTRLTVT.

The rearrangement uses TRBV5-4 and TRBJ1-1; possibly TRBD1 for D (5 bases). Per germline, CDR1 SGHNT and CDR2 YYREEE (reference sequence). The V end lost 5 bases, the J end lost 6 bases, and 14 bases lay between the germline ends. The CDR3 has 13 amino acids. In nucleotides, the CDR3 is TGTGCCAGCAGGCTGGGGCCAGCCCCTGAAGCTTTCTTT. It yields the protein CASRLGPAPEAFF.

The chain combines TRBV2 with TRBJ2-7; 10 nucleotides agree with TRBD2. The CDR3 totals 18 residues. J was trimmed by 3 bases and V by 4 bases; bases with no gene match: 15. Germline CDR1 is SNHLY and CDR2 is FYNNEI. CDR3 sequence: CASSGGTGEPSGGYEQYF. CDR3 coding DNA: TGTGCCAGCAGTGGTGGGACAGGAGAGCCTAGCGGGGGCTACGAGCAGTACTTC.